Below, 2 T cell receptor beta chains from the same sample are listed, as sequenced in a study of T cell responses to AZD1222 COVID-19 vaccine. Data came from immunoSEQ multiplex PCR; TCRdb stores just in-frame clones and leaves some out. The sample has around 130,000 clones, over 90% seen once. The specimen comprised peripheral blood, sampled on day 0 of AZD1222 vaccination. These receptors came from an adult in good health.

The CDR3 region is CASSMDRHSNQPQHF. The CDR3 DNA is TGTGCCAGTAGTATGGACCGACATAGCAATCAGCCCCAGCATTTT. The chain is built from TRBV19 and TRBJ1-5; D is ambiguous. The germline CDR1 and CDR2 sequences are LNHDA and SQIVND (reference sequence). Trimming shortened V by 3 bases and J by 0 bases, and 9 bases separated the two germline ends. The CDR3 runs to 15 residues.

Only one count was recorded for this clone. Its ends do not fully match the called genes, so a read error is possible. V and J are TRBV12-3 or TRBV12-4 and TRBJ2-7, with 7 bases matching TRBD2. CDR3 length: 12 amino acids. This CDR3 is CASSLAVEEQYF. The CDR3 DNA follows: TGTGCCAGCAGTCTAGCGGTGGAGGAGCAGTACTTC.